This T cell receptor (beta chain) was identified in a study of blood T cell repertoires in COVID-19. CDR1 SGDLS and CDR2 YYNGEE come from the germline V gene. This CDR3 has 18 residues. With 4 bases removed from V and 4 bases from J, the gap between germline ends came to 26 bases. The data were produced by immunoSEQ multiplex PCR, yet TCRdb's version contains in-frame clones alone and is incomplete. The sample lists roughly 200,000 clones, 80% to 90% seen once, with roughly 3% in the top ten. The chain is built from TRBV9 and TRBJ1-2; D might be TRBD1 (5 bases). Sequenced input: peripheral blood. The receptor's source is a man aged 60 to 75 with acute or convalescent COVID-19. The CDR3 loop reads CASSTHSRAGEGGYGYTF. In nucleotides, the CDR3 is TGTGCCAGCAGCACCCATTCACGGGCGGGGGAGGGCGGCTATGGCTACACCTTC. The full variable domain, with the rest looked up from reference TRBV9 and TRBJ1-2, is DSGVTQTPKHLITATGQRVTLRCSPRSGDLSVYWYQQSLDQGLQFLIQYYNGEERAKGNILERFSAQQFPDLHSELNLSSLELGDSALYFCASSTHSRAGEGGYGYTFGSGTRLTVV.